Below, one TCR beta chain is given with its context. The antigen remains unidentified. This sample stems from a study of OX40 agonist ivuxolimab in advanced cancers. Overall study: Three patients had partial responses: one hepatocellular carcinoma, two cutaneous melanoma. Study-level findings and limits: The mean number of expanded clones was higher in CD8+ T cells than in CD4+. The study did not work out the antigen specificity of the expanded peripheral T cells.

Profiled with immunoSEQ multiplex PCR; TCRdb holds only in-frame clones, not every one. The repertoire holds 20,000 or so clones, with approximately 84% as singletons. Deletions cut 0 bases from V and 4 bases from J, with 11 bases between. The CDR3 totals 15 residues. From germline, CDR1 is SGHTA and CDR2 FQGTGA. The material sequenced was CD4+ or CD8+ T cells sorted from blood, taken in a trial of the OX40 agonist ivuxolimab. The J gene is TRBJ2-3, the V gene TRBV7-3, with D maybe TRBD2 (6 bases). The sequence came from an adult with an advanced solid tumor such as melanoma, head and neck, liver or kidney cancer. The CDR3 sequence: CASSLTIWGADTQYF. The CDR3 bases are TGTGCCAGCAGCTTAACAATATGGGGGGCAGATACGCAGTATTTT.